The 12 T cell receptor beta chains below all came from one sample that was sequenced in a study of cytotoxic CD8 clonotypes in ibrutinib-treated CLL. Libraries were prepared by immunoSEQ multiplex PCR; TCRdb keeps only in-frame clonotypes and omits some of them. The data contain 50,000 to 70,000 clones, roughly 50% of them seen just once; the ten biggest clones take up more than 20%. Source: PBMCs, taken at disease progression, from a patient treated with ibrutinib. The source of these receptors is a human donor with chronic lymphocytic leukemia.

This rearrangement joins TRBV19 to TRBJ2-7; 8 nucleotides line up with TRBD1. Germline assignment: CDR1 LNHDA and CDR2 SQIVND (reference sequence). The CDR3 contains 15 residues. V was pared by 5 bases and J by 3 bases, with 9 bases of the junction left unmatched. CDR3 region: CASSRYGTGFYEQYF. DNA of the CDR3: TGTGCCAGTAGTCGATACGGGACAGGATTCTACGAGCAGTACTTC.

This clone was detected a few times. J is TRBJ2-5 and V is TRBV27; 8 nucleotides match TRBD1. This CDR3 contains 14 residues. The V gene's germline CDR1 is MNHEY and CDR2 SMNVEV (reference sequence). Trimming at V came to 6 bases and at J to 2 bases, leaving 5 bases not matched to a gene. The CDR3 region is CASRQTGGQETQYF. Here the CDR3 DNA reads TGTGCCAGCAGACAAACAGGGGGACAAGAGACCCAGTACTTC.

This chain links TRBV9 with TRBJ2-5, with 8 bases matching TRBD1. V was pared by 3 bases and J by 6 bases, with 10 bases of the junction left unmatched. Germline V gives CDR1 SGDLS, CDR2 YYNGEE. This CDR3 is 15 amino acids long. Here the CDR3 DNA reads TGTGCCAGCAGCGGAGGAGGGACAGGCAGACAGACCCAGTACTTC. It specifies CASSGGGTGRQTQYF.

The chain couples TRBV9 to TRBJ2-5; TRBD1 or TRBD2 may be the D gene (5 bases each). V was trimmed by 2 bases and J by 3 bases, leaving 11 bases between them. Germline V CDR1 and CDR2: SGDLS, YYNGEE. This CDR3 has 14 residues. CDR3 coding DNA: TGTGCCAGCAGCGTGTTTGGGGGTGAAGAGACCCAGTACTTC. It yields the protein CASSVFGGEETQYF.

This clone was seen a handful of times. V usage is TRBV30 and J usage is TRBJ1-1, with D perhaps matching TRBD1 (6 bases). Trimming removed 4 bases from V and 5 bases from J, with 14 bases in between. CDR1 is GTSNPN, CDR2 SVGIG, per germline (reference sequence). The CDR3 has 13 residues. CDR3 loop: CAWIRQGITEAFF. CDR3 nucleotide sequence: TGTGCCTGGATACGGCAGGGGATTACTGAAGCTTTCTTT.

The chain recombines TRBV2 with TRBJ2-7; D might be TRBD1 (6 bases). The germline gives CDR1 SNHLY, CDR2 FYNNEI. There are 14 residues in the CDR3. Trimming stripped 5 bases from V and 7 bases from J, with 18 bases between. The CDR3 region has the DNA TGTGCCAGCAGTTACAACCGGGACAAGGGGGAGCAGTACTTC. Translating it yields CASSYNRDKGEQYF.

J is TRBJ1-5 and V is TRBV6-5; D not certain. Germline CDR1 MNHEY, CDR2 SVGAGI. Trimming took 6 bases from V and 7 from J, leaving 16 bases between them. The CDR3 length is 14 residues. The CDR3 coding sequence is TGTGCCAGCAGGCCGGGATGGCCCGGGCAGCCCCAGCATTTT. As protein: CASRPGWPGQPQHF.

The V and J genes are TRBV19 and TRBJ1-2; 10 positions match TRBD1. Germline V gives CDR1 LNHDA, CDR2 SQIVND (reference sequence). The CDR3 covers 17 residues. With V trimmed by 4 bases and J by 4 bases, 12 bases remained unmatched. CDR3 sequence (DNA): TGTGCCAGTAGTAGGGCCGGGACAGGGGCTCGGGGCTATGGCTACACCTTC. This translates into CASSRAGTGARGYGYTF.

The rearrangement links TRBV10-3 to TRBJ2-7; D perhaps matches TRBD1 (6 bases). The CDR3 consists of 12 residues. CDR1 and CDR2 (germline): ENHRY, SYGVKD. V lost 6 bases, J lost 2 bases, and 8 bases lay in between. The CDR3 sequence is CAIRQGPYEQYF. The CDR3 nucleotides are TGTGCCATCAGACAGGGCCCCTACGAGCAGTACTTC.

This clone was observed a few times. V and J are TRBV19 and TRBJ2-2, with TRBD2 identical over 7 bases. After removal of 4 bases from V and 3 bases from J, the junction contained 5 bases not matched to a gene. CDR3 length: 15 residues. Germline lookup yields CDR1 LNHDA and CDR2 SQIVND (reference sequence). The chain's CDR3 is CASSTAGIYTGELFF. As DNA, the CDR3 is TGTGCCAGTAGTACAGCGGGAATATACACCGGGGAGCTGTTTTTT.

The rearrangement joins TRBV6-1 to TRBJ1-5; tentatively, D is TRBD1 (6 bases). This CDR3 contains 15 residues. V shed 5 bases and J shed 4 bases, with 15 bases lying between them. CDR1 and CDR2 (germline): MNHNS, SASEGT. CDR3 region: CASSNQGIGNQPQHF. For the CDR3, the DNA is TGTGCCAGCAGTAATCAGGGGATCGGTAATCAGCCCCAGCATTTT.

This clone occurred once. The same CDR3 arises from other DNA sequences in this sample as well. The chain uses TRBV2 and TRBJ1-1; D unresolved. Germline CDR1 SNHLY, CDR2 FYNNEI. V was clipped by 4 bases and J by 7 bases, with 13 bases between them. The CDR3 runs 13 residues. Here the CDR3 reads CASSVEGWVEAFF. The CDR3 DNA follows: TGTGCCAGCAGTGTGGAAGGGTGGGTTGAAGCTTTCTTT.